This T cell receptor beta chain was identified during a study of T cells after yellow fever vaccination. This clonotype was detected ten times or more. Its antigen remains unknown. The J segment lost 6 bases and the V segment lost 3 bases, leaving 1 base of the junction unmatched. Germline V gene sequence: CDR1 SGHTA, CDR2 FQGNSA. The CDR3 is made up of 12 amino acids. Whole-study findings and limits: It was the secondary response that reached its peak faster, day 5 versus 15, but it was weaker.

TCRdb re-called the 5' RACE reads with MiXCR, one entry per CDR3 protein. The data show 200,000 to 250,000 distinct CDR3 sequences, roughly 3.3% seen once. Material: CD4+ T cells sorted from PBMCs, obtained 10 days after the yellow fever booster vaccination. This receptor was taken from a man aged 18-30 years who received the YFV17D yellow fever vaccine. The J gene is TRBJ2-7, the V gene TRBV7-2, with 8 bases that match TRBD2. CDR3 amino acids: CASSFLAGEQYF. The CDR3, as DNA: TGTGCCAGCAGCTTCCTAGCGGGCGAGCAGTACTTC.